The 10 T cell receptor beta chains below come from one sample, sequenced in a study of T cell repertoires and HLA-DP antigens. Their antigens are not known. Repertoires were generated with immunoSEQ multiplex PCR, while TCRdb's copy carries only in-frame clones and drops some. This sample carries more than 90,000 clones, 80% to 95% of them seen once, and the ten largest clones take under 0.35%. The sequenced sample was CD4+ T cells from PBMCs. These receptors were obtained from a woman aged 18 to 35 in good health and CMV-seronegative.

V usage is TRBV2 and J usage is TRBJ2-3; 9 bases agree with TRBD1. From germline, CDR1 is SNHLY and CDR2 FYNNEI. This CDR3 contains 15 residues. The V gene end was trimmed by 4 bases and the J gene end by 0 bases; junction bases not matched to a gene: 2. The CDR3 nucleotides are TGTGCCAGCAGTGGACAGGGGGTGAGCACAGATACGCAGTATTTT. Translating it yields CASSGQGVSTDTQYF.

The J gene is TRBJ2-1, the V gene TRBV11-2, with 13 positions matching TRBD2. There are 15 residues in the CDR3. The V and J ends lost 3 bases and 9 bases, in that order; junction bases with no gene match: 5. In germline, CDR1 is SGHAT, CDR2 FQNNGV. The CDR3 sequence: CASSFTSGGATEQFF. The CDR3, as DNA: TGTGCCAGCAGCTTTACTAGCGGGGGGGCGACTGAGCAGTTCTTC.

The chain has TRBV2 and TRBJ2-5; D not resolved. The V gene lost 4 bases and the J gene lost 5 bases, with 14 bases spanning the gap. CDR3 size: 14 residues. CDR1 and CDR2 (germline): SNHLY, FYNNEI. The CDR3 bases are TGTGCCAGCAGTGTTAGGGTCTTAGGGGAGACCCAGTACTTC. It encodes CASSVRVLGETQYF.

This clone was observed once. This chain links TRBV28 with TRBJ2-2; a weak D match, TRBD2 (5 bases). This CDR3 spans 15 amino acids. CDR1 and CDR2 from the germline V gene are MDHEN and SYDVKM. V dropped 2 bases and J dropped 4 bases, with 11 bases sitting between them. In DNA, the CDR3 is TGTGCCAGCAGTTTACGGGGTTCGGGCACCGGGGAGCTGTTTTTT. This codes for CASSLRGSGTGELFF.

V and J are TRBV4-3 and TRBJ1-1; weak D call: TRBD1 (5 bases). Trimming shortened V by 2 bases and J by 4 bases, and 11 bases separated the two germline ends. The CDR3 consists of 14 residues. Germline values: CDR1 LGHNA, CDR2 YSLEER. The DNA for the CDR3 is TGCGCCAGCAGCCAAACCATGACAGCCACTGAAGCTTTCTTT. It codes for CASSQTMTATEAFF.

The V gene is TRBV5-1, the J gene TRBJ2-7; maybe TRBD1 (5 bases). This CDR3 comprises 13 residues. V was shortened by 4 bases and J by 3 bases, with 11 bases between the two germline ends. The germline CDR1 and CDR2 sequences are SGHRS and YFSETQ. CDR3 DNA sequence: TGCGCCAGCAGCCAAGACAGACTCTACGAGCAGTACTTC. Its protein product is CASSQDRLYEQYF.

The V call is TRBV19, the J call TRBJ1-2; unclear D gene. CDR3 size: 15 residues. The V end was cut by 1 base, the J end by 2 bases, with 11 bases between. The germline V gene encodes CDR1 LNHDA and CDR2 SQIVND (reference sequence). The DNA for the CDR3 is TGTGCCAGTAGTATAGGGAAGGGCGCAAACTATGGCTACACCTTC. Translation gives CASSIGKGANYGYTF.

The chain employs TRBV2 and TRBJ2-3, with a possible D match to TRBD2 (7 bases). CDR1 SNHLY and CDR2 FYNNEI come from the germline V gene. The CDR3 has 14 amino acids. V gave up 6 bases and J gave up 4 bases, with 14 bases separating them. The CDR3 nucleotides read TGTGCCAGCAGGGGGGGGCTAGCGGCAGATACGCAGTATTTT. Its protein product is CASRGGLAADTQYF.

This chain uses TRBV6-1 with TRBJ1-5; TRBD1 aligns across 9 bases. This CDR3 is 14 amino acids long. The junction had 13 bases not matched to a gene; V was cut back by 11 bases and J by 8 bases. From germline, CDR1 is MNHNS and CDR2 SASEGT. For the CDR3, the DNA is TGTGCCGGATCTCAGGACAGGGGCGGTAAGCCCCAGCATTTT. Residues: CAGSQDRGGKPQHF.

On this clone: This sample includes further DNA sequences coding for the same CDR3. The chain recombines TRBV5-1 with TRBJ1-3; perhaps TRBD1 as D (6 bases). Trimming pared 0 bases from V and 1 base from J, leaving 11 bases between. Germline V lookup: CDR1 SGHRS, CDR2 YFSETQ. The CDR3 is 16 amino acids. CDR3 nucleotides: TGCGCCAGCAGCTTGGAGGCAGGGGCATCTGGAAACACCATATATTTT. Translation gives CASSLEAGASGNTIYF.